This T cell receptor (beta chain) appears in the sequencing data of a study of identical twins. Ten or more counts support this clonotype. Using its own MiXCR run on the 5' RACE reads, TCRdb lists one record per CDR3 protein. The sample holds hundreds of thousands of distinct CDR3 sequences, 21% seen once. The CDR3 runs 13 residues. CDR1 is SGHTA and CDR2 is FQGNSA in the germline V gene. V lost 6 bases to trimming and J lost 2 bases, with 8 bases between them. A further study also used this sample, focusing on T cells expressing NK-cell markers. That source notes: In several donors, dominant clonotypes made up about 28.3-65% of CD3+CD56-NKG2C+ cells.

The sample was PBMCs. The chain has TRBV7-2 and TRBJ2-1; perhaps D is TRBD1 or TRBD2 (5 bases each). The sequence was collected from a woman aged 18-35 years in good health. Here the CDR3 reads CASSGTAYNEQFF. CDR3 nucleotides: TGTGCCAGCAGTGGGACGGCCTACAATGAGCAGTTCTTC. Full variable domain (missing parts from reference TRBV7-2 and TRBJ2-1): GAGVSQSPSNKVTEKGKDVELRCDPISGHTALYWYRQSLGQGLEFLIYFQGNSAPDKSGLPSDRFSAERTGGSVSTLTIQRTQQEDSAVYLCASSGTAYNEQFFGPGTRLTVL.